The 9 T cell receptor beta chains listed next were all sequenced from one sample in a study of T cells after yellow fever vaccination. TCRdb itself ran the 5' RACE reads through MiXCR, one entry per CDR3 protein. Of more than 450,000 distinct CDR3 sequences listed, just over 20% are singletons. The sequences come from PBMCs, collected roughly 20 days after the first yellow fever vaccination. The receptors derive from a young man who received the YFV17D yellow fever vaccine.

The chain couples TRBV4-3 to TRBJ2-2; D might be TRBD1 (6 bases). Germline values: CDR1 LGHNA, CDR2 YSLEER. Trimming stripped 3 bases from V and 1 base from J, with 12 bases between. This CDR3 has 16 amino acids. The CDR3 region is CASSQIQGWNTGELFF. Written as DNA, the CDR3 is TGCGCCAGCAGCCAGATACAGGGCTGGAACACCGGGGAGCTGTTTTTT.

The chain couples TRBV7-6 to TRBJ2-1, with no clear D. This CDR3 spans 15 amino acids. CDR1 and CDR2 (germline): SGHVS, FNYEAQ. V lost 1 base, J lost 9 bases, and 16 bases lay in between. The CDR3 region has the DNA TGTGCCAGCAGCTTAGAGGCCCACCGGGTAGGTGAGCAGTTCTTC. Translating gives CASSLEAHRVGEQFF.

The CDR3 DNA reads as TGCGCCAGCAGCTCGACAGGCTTAGGGCCCCAGCATTTT. Residues: CASSSTGLGPQHF. The V call is TRBV5-1, the J call TRBJ1-5; TRBD1 might be the D (6 bases). Germline V gene data show CDR1 as SGHRS and CDR2 as YFSETQ. The V gene lost 3 bases and the J gene lost 9 bases, with 13 bases spanning the gap. This CDR3 contains 13 residues. Filled out from reference TRBV5-1 and TRBJ1-5, the complete variable domain reads KAGVTQTPRYLIKTRGQQVTLSCSPISGHRSVSWYQQTPGQGLQFLFEYFSETQRNKGNFPGRFSGRQFSNSRSEMNVSTLELGDSALYLCASSSTGLGPQHFGDGTRLSIL.

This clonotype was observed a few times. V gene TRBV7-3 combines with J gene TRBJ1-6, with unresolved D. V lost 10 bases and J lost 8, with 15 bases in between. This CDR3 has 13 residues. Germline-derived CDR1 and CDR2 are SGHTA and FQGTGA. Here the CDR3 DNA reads TGTGCCACCGCGGATAATATTTATTCACCCCTCCACTTT. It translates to CATADNIYSPLHF.

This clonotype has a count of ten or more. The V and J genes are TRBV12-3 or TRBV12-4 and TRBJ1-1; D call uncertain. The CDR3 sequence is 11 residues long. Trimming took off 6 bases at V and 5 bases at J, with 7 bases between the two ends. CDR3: CASSPSTEAFF. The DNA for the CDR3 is TGTGCCAGCAGCCCTTCGACTGAAGCTTTCTTT.

The CDR3 DNA follows: TGCGCCAGCAGACCTCCGGGACAGAGGGACAATGAGCAGTTCTTC. This sequence encodes CASRPPGQRDNEQFF. V gene TRBV4-1 combines with J gene TRBJ2-1, with 7 nucleotides matching TRBD1. Trimming took 6 bases from V and 5 from J; bases not matched to a gene: 10. Germline V lookup: CDR1 MGHRA, CDR2 YSYEKL. The CDR3 length is 15 residues.

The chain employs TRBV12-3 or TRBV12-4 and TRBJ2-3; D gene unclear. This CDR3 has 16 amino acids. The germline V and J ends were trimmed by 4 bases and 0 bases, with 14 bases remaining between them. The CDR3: CASSYLGFTSTDTQYF. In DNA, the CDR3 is TGTGCCAGCAGTTATTTGGGGTTCACTAGCACAGATACGCAGTATTTT.

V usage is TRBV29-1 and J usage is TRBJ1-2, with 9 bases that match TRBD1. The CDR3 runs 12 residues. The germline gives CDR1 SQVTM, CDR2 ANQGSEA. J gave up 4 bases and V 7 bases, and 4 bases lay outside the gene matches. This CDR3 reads CSASDRGYGYTF. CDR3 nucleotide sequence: TGCAGCGCCTCGGACAGGGGCTATGGCTACACCTTC.

The DNA for the CDR3 is TGCGCCAGCAGCCAAGGGCGAACGAATCAGCCCCAGCATTTT. Protein product: CASSQGRTNQPQHF. This chain connects TRBV4-3 to TRBJ1-5, with D unclear. CDR1 is LGHNA, CDR2 YSLEER, per germline. V gave up 1 base and J gave up 4 bases, with 8 bases separating them. This CDR3 is built from 14 residues.